This TCR beta chain was identified during a study of cytomegalovirus exposure and HLA in healthy donors. The overall study: From donors who were HLA-typed, an early data release held 80 million to 95 million unique TCRs. There were more than 350 genotyped donors. Of these, roughly 84% fell in the genetic ancestry cluster associated with self-reported Caucasian donors. The study, taken as a whole, reports: In vitro experiments confirmed that three CMV-associated chains were specific for CMV antigens.

60 Vbeta and 13 Jbeta primers were used in PCR. Libraries were prepared by immunoSEQ multiplex PCR; TCRdb keeps only in-frame clonotypes and omits some of them. The repertoire consists of roughly 84,000 clones, with about 77% occurring once and the leading ten covering 3% to 3.5%. For this clone: Its antigen is unidentified.

CDR1 is SGHVS and CDR2 is FQNEAQ in the germline V gene. The CDR3 contains 15 residues. J gave up 4 bases and V 0 bases, and 3 bases lay outside the gene matches. The source of this sequence is a man aged 50 to 60 in good health and CMV-seronegative. The chain combines TRBV7-8 with TRBJ1-2; 9 positions match TRBD1. The sequencing input was PBMCs. The CDR3 sequence: CASSLAGQGSYGYTF. In DNA, the CDR3 is TGTGCCAGCAGCTTAGCGGGACAGGGAAGCTATGGCTACACCTTC.